This T cell receptor (beta chain) was identified in a study of T-cell memory formation after mild COVID-19. Overall study: TCR clusters were mostly donor specific.

TCRdb re-analysed the 5' RACE reads in MiXCR, keeping a single row per CDR3 protein. This sample yields fewer than 250,000 distinct CDR3 sequences, of which roughly 14% are seen a single time; 2.1% belongs to the top ten. V shed 3 bases and J 7 bases; nucleotides not matched to a gene: 8. The CDR3 loop spans 14 amino acids. This clonotype occurred a few times. No antigen is known for it. Findings of the study overall: Clones that contracted from day 15 to 85 were balanced CD4/CD8, while later expanders leaned CD4+.

This TCR was sampled from an adult woman who had mild COVID-19 (a few samples of this study predate the infection). Cell type and time point are not known. This rearrangement joins TRBV12-3 or TRBV12-4 to TRBJ2-7; the match to TRBD2 covers 8 bases. Sequencing was carried out using PBMCs or a T cell subset sorted from them (not recorded which). CDR3 protein: CASSLAGGTWEQYF. CDR3 bases: TGTGCCAGCAGTTTGGCGGGAGGTACGTGGGAGCAGTACTTC.